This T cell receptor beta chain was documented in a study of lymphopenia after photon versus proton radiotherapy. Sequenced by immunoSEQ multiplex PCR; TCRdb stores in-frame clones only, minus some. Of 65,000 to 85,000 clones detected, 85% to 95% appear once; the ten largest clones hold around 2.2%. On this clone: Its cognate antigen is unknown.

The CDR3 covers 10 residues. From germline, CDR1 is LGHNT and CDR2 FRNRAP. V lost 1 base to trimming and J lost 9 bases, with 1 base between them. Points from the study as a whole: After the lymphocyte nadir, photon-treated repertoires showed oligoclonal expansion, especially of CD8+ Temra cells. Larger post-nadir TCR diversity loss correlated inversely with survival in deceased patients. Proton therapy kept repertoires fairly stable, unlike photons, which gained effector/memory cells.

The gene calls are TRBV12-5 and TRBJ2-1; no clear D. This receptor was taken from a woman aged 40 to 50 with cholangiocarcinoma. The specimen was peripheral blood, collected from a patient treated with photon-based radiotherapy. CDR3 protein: CASGLGEQFF. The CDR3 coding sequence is TGTGCTAGTGGTTTGGGTGAGCAGTTCTTC.